This T cell receptor (beta chain) is from a study of T cell responses to AZD1222 COVID-19 vaccine. About this clone itself: Antigen: not known.

Germline V gene sequence: CDR1 KGHSH, CDR2 LQKENI. CDR3 size: 14 residues. V lost 8 bases to trimming and J lost 0 bases, with 12 bases between them. The table came from immunoSEQ multiplex PCR; TCRdb's copy has only in-frame clones and leaves some out. This sample has some 100,000 clones, with about 89% found just once. Broader study findings: Just a handful of people given AZD1222 tested seropositive at baseline.

The V and J genes are TRBV18 and TRBJ2-3; a possible D gene is TRBD2 (6 bases). Sequenced material: peripheral blood, taken on day 0 of AZD1222 vaccination. The clonotype was recovered from an adult in good health. CDR3 region: CASHRDLSTDTQYF. The DNA for the CDR3 is TGTGCCAGCCACCGGGACTTGAGCACAGATACGCAGTATTTT.